Included here is one TCR beta chain sequence, with context. The antigen is unknown. The sample is drawn from a study of lymphopenia after photon versus proton radiotherapy. Study-level results: Under photons, naive T cells and diversity fell while effector/memory populations rose. After lymphocyte nadir, photon-treated repertoires showed oligoclonal expansion, especially CD8+ Temra. Post-nadir TCR diversity decline inversely tracked overall survival among those who died.

The V end was cut by 3 bases, the J end by 2 bases, with 2 bases between. The germline V gene has CDR1 ENHRY and CDR2 SYGVKD. The CDR3 is made up of 12 amino acids. The table came from immunoSEQ multiplex PCR; TCRdb's copy has only in-frame clones and leaves some out. The sample includes around 23,000 clones, 85% to 95% of them seen just once. The specimen was peripheral blood, collected from a patient treated with proton-based radiotherapy. The gene calls are TRBV10-3 and TRBJ2-1; D not resolved. The clonotype comes from an older woman with pancreatic cancer. Some clones in this sample may be carry-over from other donors' samples. CDR3 residues: CAISDPYNEQFF. The DNA for the CDR3 is TGTGCCATCAGTGATCCCTACAATGAGCAGTTCTTC.